This T cell receptor (beta chain) was identified during a study of T cell changes during pregnancy in multiple sclerosis. Trimming removed 0 bases at V and 1 base at J, with 9 bases between. Germline CDR1 and CDR2: MNHEY and SVGAGI. The CDR3 is 15 residues long. Sequencing was performed with immunoSEQ multiplex PCR; in TCRdb, only in-frame clones are kept and a portion is missing. This sample has 65,000 to 80,000 clones, with around 94% found just once. This sequence was found in a female donor with multiple sclerosis, enrolled in a pregnancy study. Material: CD4+ T cells from peripheral blood mononuclear cells, obtained before pregnancy. The gene calls are TRBV6-5 and TRBJ1-1, with D uncertain. CDR3: CASSYSGSPNTEAFF. CDR3 sequence (DNA): TGTGCCAGCAGTTACTCCGGGAGCCCGAACACTGAAGCTTTCTTT.